This TCR beta chain was identified in a study of T cells in Graves' hyperthyroidism and ophthalmopathy. The TCR beta CDR3 regions underwent amplification using RNA transcripts as the source. A first-round RT-PCR of the TCR CDR3 used the HTBI primer set. One entry per CDR3 protein, called by TCRdb with MiXCR from the multiplex PCR reads. The sample lists some 440,000 distinct CDR3 sequences, about a sixth occurring once. The germline V gene has CDR1 SNHLY and CDR2 FYNNEI. V was clipped by 4 bases and J by 3 bases; unmatched bases: 7. The CDR3 has 16 amino acids. Not enrolled were patients with uncontrolled infection, other autoimmune disease, pregnancy or lactation.

The sequence derives from a woman aged 18-35 years with Graves' hyperthyroidism. The sequencing sample was made of blood. The chain couples TRBV2 to TRBJ1-2; 11 nucleotides align to TRBD1. CDR3 region: CASSAGQGEGDYGYTF. In DNA form, the CDR3 reads TGTGCCAGCAGTGCGGGACAGGGGGAAGGGGACTATGGCTACACCTTC.